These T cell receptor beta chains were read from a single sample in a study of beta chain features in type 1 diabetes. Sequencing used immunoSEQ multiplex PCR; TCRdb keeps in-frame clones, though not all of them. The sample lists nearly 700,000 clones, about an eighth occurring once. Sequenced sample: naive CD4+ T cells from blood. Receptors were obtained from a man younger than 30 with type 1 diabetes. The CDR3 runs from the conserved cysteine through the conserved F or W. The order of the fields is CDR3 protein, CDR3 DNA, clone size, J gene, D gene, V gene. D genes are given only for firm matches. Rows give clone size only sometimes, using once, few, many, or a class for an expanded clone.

CAWSPLGGEQYF | TGTGCCTGGAGCCCCTTGGGGGGCGAGCAGTACTTC | NA | TRBJ2-7 | NA | TRBV30
CASRLTDRGETQYF | TGTGCCAGCAGACTGACTGACAGGGGTGAGACCCAGTACTTC | few | TRBJ2-5 | TRBD1 | TRBV7-9
CASSPGAYEQYF | TGTGCCAGCTCACCTGGGGCGTACGAGCAGTACTTC | NA | TRBJ2-7 | NA | TRBV18
CASSLEQAGGYEQYF | TGTGCCAGCAGCTTGGAACAGGCAGGGGGATACGAGCAGTACTTC | NA | TRBJ2-7 | TRBD1 | TRBV5-4
CSCSGGQSSYEQYF | TGCAGCTGCTCGGGGGGTCAGAGCTCCTACGAGCAGTACTTC | NA | TRBJ2-7 | TRBD2 | TRBV29-1
CASSPRPRGGLENEQFF | TGTGCCAGCAGTCCTCGCCCGCGGGGGGGCCTGGAGAATGAGCAGTTCTTC | NA | TRBJ2-1 | TRBD2 | TRBV7-6
CASRRQPSGGETQYF | TGTGCCAGCAGAAGACAGCCTAGCGGGGGAGAGACCCAGTACTTC | NA | TRBJ2-5 | TRBD2 | TRBV7-8
CASSVVLAGYNEQFF | TGTGCCAGCAGCGTGGTACTAGCGGGCTACAATGAGCAGTTCTTC | NA | TRBJ2-1 | TRBD2 | TRBV7-9
CASSSRDQGNIQYF | TGTGCCAGCAGCTCCCGGGATCAGGGGAACATTCAGTACTTC | NA | TRBJ2-4 | NA | TRBV7-8
CASSATSGGFTDTQYF | TGTGCCAGCAGCGCCACTAGCGGGGGATTCACAGATACGCAGTATTTT | NA | TRBJ2-3 | TRBD2 | TRBV9
CASSLRQMASNQPQHF | TGTGCCAGCAGCTTGAGACAGATGGCTAGCAATCAGCCCCAGCATTTT | NA | TRBJ1-5 | NA | TRBV13
CASTRLGQGLDYGYTF | TGTGCCAGCACAAGACTGGGACAGGGGTTGGACTATGGCTACACCTTC | NA | TRBJ1-2 | TRBD1 | TRBV27
CASSQGRKTNEKLFF | TGCGCCAGCAGCCAAGGCCGAAAAACTAATGAAAAACTGTTTTTT | few | TRBJ1-4 | NA | TRBV4-1
CASQAGGYEQYF | TGTGCCAGCCAAGCAGGGGGCTACGAGCAGTACTTC | NA | TRBJ2-7 | TRBD1 | TRBV2
CASSSDETNTEAFF | TGTGCCAGCAGTTCGGACGAGACGAACACTGAAGCTTTCTTT | few | TRBJ1-1 | NA | TRBV6-5
CSVEDRQGEDTQYF | TGCAGCGTTGAAGACCGACAGGGGGAAGATACGCAGTATTTT | NA | TRBJ2-3 | TRBD1 | TRBV29-1
CASSGGDLSNYGYTF | TGTGCCAGTTCGGGAGGTGATTTGTCTAACTATGGCTACACCTTC | NA | TRBJ1-2 | NA | TRBV28
CASGRTSGVKQETQYF | TGCGCCAGCGGTAGGACTAGCGGGGTAAAACAAGAGACCCAGTACTTC | few | TRBJ2-5 | TRBD2 | TRBV5-1
CAWRRTGVGYEQYF | TGTGCCTGGAGGAGGACAGGGGTCGGCTACGAGCAGTACTTC | NA | TRBJ2-7 | TRBD1 | TRBV30
CASSLLSGPLHF | TGCGCCAGCAGCCTTTTAAGCGGCCCCCTCCACTTT | many | TRBJ1-6 | NA | TRBV23-1
CASSNDRNYGYTF | TGTGCCAGCAGTAACGACAGGAACTATGGCTACACCTTC | few | TRBJ1-2 | NA | TRBV25-1
CASSQTQGEKLFF | TGCGCCAGCAGCCAGACACAGGGGGAAAAACTGTTTTTT | few | TRBJ1-4 | TRBD1 | TRBV4-1
CAMQGDDGGYTF | TGTGCCATGCAGGGGGATGATGGTGGCTACACCTTC | few | TRBJ1-2 | TRBD1 | TRBV28
CASSQFDGVAAFF | TGTGCCAGCAGCCAATTCGACGGAGTCGCAGCTTTCTTT | NA | TRBJ1-1 | NA | TRBV11-3
CASSLLQGESQPQHF | TGTGCCAGCAGCTTGTTGCAGGGGGAAAGTCAGCCCCAGCATTTT | few | TRBJ1-5 | TRBD1 | TRBV5-8
CASSQGTSGSFGYEQFF | TGTGCCAGCAGCCAAGGGACTAGCGGATCGTTTGGGTATGAGCAGTTCTTC | NA | TRBJ2-1 | TRBD2 | TRBV4-2
CAWSVGGSTSSYNEQFF | TGTGCCTGGAGTGTAGGTGGCAGTACAAGCTCCTACAATGAGCAGTTCTTC | NA | TRBJ2-1 | NA | TRBV30
CASSLGTYEQYF | TGTGCCAGCAGCTTAGGGACCTACGAGCAGTACTTC | NA | TRBJ2-7 | NA | TRBV7-8
CASRPTGGRNTGELFF | TGTGCCAGTAGACCCACAGGGGGCCGGAACACCGGGGAGCTGTTTTTT | few | TRBJ2-2 | TRBD1 | TRBV19
CASSPGLAGGF | TGTGCCAGCAGTCCGGGACTAGCGGGGGGTTTT | few | TRBJ2-3 | TRBD2 | TRBV7-8
CSARTGYEQYF | TGCAGTGCTCGGACAGGCTACGAGCAGTACTTC | NA | TRBJ2-7 | TRBD1 | TRBV20-1
CSSVRGQETQYF | TGCAGCAGCGTCAGGGGGCAAGAGACCCAGTACTTC | NA | TRBJ2-5 | TRBD1 | TRBV29-1
CSVGDRGPGELFF | TGCAGCGTTGGGGACAGGGGACCCGGGGAGCTGTTTTTT | few | TRBJ2-2 | TRBD1 | TRBV29-1
CASNPTGPRVGEQFF | TGCGCCAGCAACCCCACCGGGCCCCGGGTGGGGGAGCAGTTCTTC | NA | TRBJ2-1 | NA | TRBV4-1
CATSRAPGLAGGLGQYF | TGTGCCACCAGCAGAGCCCCGGGACTAGCGGGGGGGCTTGGGCAGTATTTT | NA | TRBJ2-3 | TRBD2 | TRBV15
CASSPREDFYTEAFF | TGTGCCAGCAGCCCCCGGGAAGACTTCTACACTGAAGCTTTCTTT | few | TRBJ1-1 | NA | TRBV7-8
CAWSTLASLAGETQYF | TGTGCCTGGAGTACGCTAGCGTCCTTAGCAGGGGAGACCCAGTACTTC | NA | TRBJ2-5 | NA | TRBV30
CASSEYDGYTF | TGTGCCAGCAGTGAATATGATGGCTACACCTTC | NA | TRBJ1-2 | NA | TRBV25-1
CAWNPGQGPYGYTF | TGTGCCTGGAACCCCGGACAGGGCCCCTATGGCTACACCTTC | NA | TRBJ1-2 | TRBD1 | TRBV30
CASSTLRDTEAFF | TGTGCCAGCAGTACCCTCAGGGACACTGAAGCTTTCTTT | few | TRBJ1-1 | NA | TRBV6-5
CASSQGQPYYNSPLHF | TGTGCCAGCAGCCAGGGACAGCCGTATTATAATTCACCCCTCCACTTT | few | TRBJ1-6 | TRBD1 | TRBV14
CASSVVNRAADTQYF | TGTGCCAGCAGTGTGGTGAATAGGGCGGCAGATACGCAGTATTTT | NA | TRBJ2-3 | NA | TRBV2
CSASTNTEQYF | TGCAGTGCTAGTACGAACACAGAGCAGTACTTC | few | TRBJ2-7 | NA | TRBV20-1
CATSRDEGQQYF | TGTGCCACCAGCAGAGATGAGGGCCAGCAGTACTTC | NA | TRBJ2-7 | NA | TRBV15
CAWSVLRGYTF | TGTGCCTGGAGTGTACTACGCGGCTACACCTTC | NA | TRBJ1-2 | NA | TRBV30
CASSPGTEAYGYTF | TGTGCCAGCTCACCAGGGACGGAGGCCTATGGCTACACCTTC | few | TRBJ1-2 | NA | TRBV18
CASSLKGTGKLFF | TGTGCCAGCAGCTTAAAGGGTACGGGAAAACTGTTTTTT | NA | TRBJ1-4 | NA | TRBV7-2
CSVEVRGSTGELFF | TGCAGCGTTGAAGTGAGGGGGTCCACCGGGGAGCTGTTTTTT | NA | TRBJ2-2 | NA | TRBV29-1
CASSSFRGVKAQYF | TGTGCCAGCAGCTCGTTCCGGGGGGTAAAGGCCCAGTACTTC | NA | TRBJ2-5 | TRBD2 | TRBV7-6
CSVDFTSGNTGELFF | TGCAGCGTTGACTTCACATCAGGGAACACCGGGGAGCTGTTTTTT | few | TRBJ2-2 | NA | TRBV29-1
CASTSETGLSKTEAFF | TGTGCCAGTACCTCCGAGACAGGGCTCTCGAAGACTGAAGCTTTCTTT | few | TRBJ1-1 | TRBD1 | TRBV2
CASSPRGPSTDTQYF | TGTGCCAGCAGTCCTCGGGGACCCAGCACAGATACGCAGTATTTT | few | TRBJ2-3 | NA | TRBV6-5
CASSQDRSSYEQYF | TGTGCCAGCAGCCAGGACAGGAGCTCCTACGAGCAGTACTTC | few | TRBJ2-7 | TRBD1 | TRBV7-8